This T cell receptor beta chain was recovered during a study of identical twins. Healthy Caucasian individuals made up all the donors. Germline values: CDR1 MNHEY, CDR2 SVGEGT. Trimming took 8 bases from V and 3 from J; bases not matched to a gene: 7. CDR3 length: 13 amino acids. TCRdb used MiXCR to reprocess the 5' RACE reads, holding one entry per CDR3 protein. The profile shows about 240,000 distinct CDR3 sequences, about 13% of them singletons. This clonotype was recorded a few times. These data were also filed under a second study, of yellow fever vaccine responses in identical twins.

The TCR originated in a young woman in good health. Input material: memory (CD45RO+) T cells sorted from blood. The chain couples TRBV6-2 or TRBV6-3 to TRBJ2-7; TRBD2 aligns across 7 bases. CDR3: CASAKTSNYEQYF. Here the CDR3 DNA reads TGTGCCAGCGCTAAGACTAGCAACTACGAGCAGTACTTC.